The rows below give T cell receptor beta chains drawn from one sample of a study of CD8+CD57+ T cells in acquired aplastic anemia. TCRdb re-called the reads through MiXCR, storing one row per CDR3 protein. The sample carries approximately 200,000 distinct CDR3 sequences, about half recorded once. Sequencing used sorted CD4+, CD8+, or CD8+CD57+ T cells (not recorded which) from PBMCs. These receptors all stem from a human donor with aplastic anemia. The CDR3 runs from the conserved cysteine through the conserved F or W. Fields, in order: D gene, J gene, V gene, CDR3 length, clone size, CDR3 DNA, CDR3 protein. A D gene is named only where the DNA matches it firmly. A row's size may be missing; if present it is once, few, many or a size class.

>.|TRBJ1-3|TRBV7-8|17|many
TGTGCCAGCAGCCGCAACGATCGGGAGCCCCTGGGATACACCATATATTTT
CASSRNDREPLGYTIYF
>.|TRBJ1-4|TRBV19|13|many
TGTGCCAGTAGGAGTCGTGAGGATGAAAAACTGTTTTTT
CASRSREDEKLFF
>TRBD1|TRBJ2-7|TRBV6-1|15|many
TGTGCCAGCAGTGTTACCGGGACAGGGGGCTACGAGCAGTACTTC
CASSVTGTGGYEQYF
>.|TRBJ1-4|TRBV9|15|many
TGTGCCAGCAGCGTACTTGGGGGGACTAATGAAAAACTGTTTTTT
CASSVLGGTNEKLFF
>TRBD1|TRBJ2-7|TRBV19|12|.
TGTGCCAGCCAACAGGGGGGCGTCGAGCAGTACTTC
CASQQGGVEQYF
>.|TRBJ1-6|TRBV6-1|14|.
TGTGCCAGCAGTGCCGGGGACGGTGGTTCACCCCTCCACTTT
CASSAGDGGSPLHF
>TRBD1|TRBJ2-5|TRBV24-1|17|.
TGTGCCACCAGTGACCCTCTTGGACAGGGGGCGGTGGAGACCCAGTACTTC
CATSDPLGQGAVETQYF
>.|TRBJ2-1|TRBV12-3/TRBV12-4|15|.
TGTGCCAGCAGCTCACAAGGGAAGACCTACAATGAGCAGTTCTTC
CASSSQGKTYNEQFF
>.|TRBJ1-2|TRBV20-1|15|.
TGCAGTGCTAGAGCCCCGGGGGCTGCTAACTATGGCTACACCTTC
CSARAPGAANYGYTF
>.|TRBJ2-3|TRBV6-1|13|many
TGTGCCAGCAGTTTAGATCGCACAGATACGCAGTATTTT
CASSLDRTDTQYF
>.|TRBJ1-5|TRBV6-5|13|many
TGTGCCAGCACCCAAGGGGGGAATCAGCCCCAGCATTTT
CASTQGGNQPQHF
>.|TRBJ2-5|TRBV7-6|16|.
TGTGCCAGCAGTTACTCGTTGAACACTCAACAAGAGACCCAGTACTTC
CASSYSLNTQQETQYF
>.|TRBJ1-2|TRBV20-1|14|.
TGCAGTGCTAGAGTGATGGGGAGGGACTATGGCTACACCTTC
CSARVMGRDYGYTF
>.|TRBJ1-5|TRBV19|16|medium-sized
TGTGCCAGTAGTACCAGCAGGGGTTTGGGCAATCAGCCCCAGCATTTT
CASSTSRGLGNQPQHF
>.|TRBJ2-7|TRBV7-9|14|many
TGTGCCAGCAGCTTGGGTAGGGGTGCCTACGAGCAGTACTTC
CASSLGRGAYEQYF
>.|TRBJ2-3|TRBV5-6|12|.
TGTGCCAGCAGCGCCAACTCAGATACGCAGTATTTT
CASSANSDTQYF
>TRBD1|TRBJ1-5|TRBV7-8|15|many
TGTGCCAGCAGCTTAATGGGACAGGGAGTTCAGCCCCAGCATTTT
CASSLMGQGVQPQHF
>.|TRBJ2-5|TRBV24-1|11|.
TGTGCCACCAGTGTGGGAGAGACCCAGTACTTC
CATSVGETQYF
>.|TRBJ1-5|TRBV5-8|13|.
TGTGCCAGCAGCTTGTCCGGAGGAGGGCCCCAGCATTTT
CASSLSGGGPQHF
>.|TRBJ2-5|TRBV2|12|many
TGTGCCAGCTGCCGTATGGGAGAGACCCAGTACTTC
CASCRMGETQYF
>TRBD1|TRBJ2-5|TRBV24-1|13|.
TGTGCCACCTCGGACAGGGGGCAAGAGACCCAGTACTTC
CATSDRGQETQYF
>TRBD1|TRBJ1-4|TRBV5-1|15|many
TGCGCCAGCAGCAGGACAGGCACAACTAATGAAAAACTGTTTTTT
CASSRTGTTNEKLFF
>TRBD1|TRBJ1-2|TRBV20-1|17|.
TGCAGTGCTAAGACTAGCACCGGGACAGGGCTTGGGGGTGGCTACACCTTC
CSAKTSTGTGLGGGYTF
>TRBD1|TRBJ2-7|TRBV11-1|15|few
TGTGCCAGCAGCCGAACCCGGGACAGGGGCGAGGAGCAGTACTTC
CASSRTRDRGEEQYF
>TRBD1|TRBJ1-2|TRBV19|13|.
TGTGCCAGTAGTCGACGACAGGGACCGGGTGTCACCTTC
CASSRRQGPGVTF
>TRBD2|TRBJ2-7|TRBV11-2|15|.
TGTGCCAGCAGCTCCCGACTAGCGGGGGGCAACGAGCAGTACTTC
CASSSRLAGGNEQYF
>.|TRBJ1-4|TRBV5-5|13|.
TGTGCCAGCGCGGTTAGGGGAACTGAAAGACTGTTTTTT
CASAVRGTERLFF
>TRBD1|TRBJ2-1|TRBV19|17|many
TGTGCCAGTAGTCCCTCTACCAGGGGGATAGGCTACAATGAGCAGTTCTTC
CASSPSTRGIGYNEQFF
>.|TRBJ2-7|TRBV15|18|.
TGTGCCACCAGCAGAGGCCTCTTACGGGATGTACCTACCTACGGGCAGTACTTC
CATSRGLLRDVPTYGQYF
>.|TRBJ2-1|TRBV15|17|few
TGTGCCACCAGCAGCCAGTGGGGGGGGCCTACATACAATGAGCAGTTCTTC
CATSSQWGGPTYNEQFF
>.|TRBJ2-1|TRBV20-1|13|once
TGCAGTGCTACCCCAGGGGGGCTCGATGAGCAGTTCTTC
CSATPGGLDEQFF
>.|TRBJ1-6|TRBV7-2|13|.
TGTGCCAGCAGACCCCGCGGGGAAGGGCCCCTCCACTTT
CASRPRGEGPLHF